Detailed here is one T cell receptor beta chain. Its antigen is still unknown. The data were obtained in a study of T cell responses to AZD1222 COVID-19 vaccine. Study conclusions and caveats: Baseline seropositivity characterized only six AZD1222 recipients. When two AZD1222 doses had been given, Spike-specific TCR breadth and depth rose. The repertoires were collected only after the peak T cell response.

Second-dose intervals near 4 or 12 weeks were combined. Assay: immunoSEQ multiplex PCR; the TCRdb copy retains only in-frame clones and omits some. The table shows 160,000 or so clones, with 90% to 95% occurring only once. The source is an adult who received the AZD1222 COVID-19 vaccine. The sample consisted of peripheral blood, taken 28 days after the second AZD1222 dose.

The CDR3 nucleotides read TGTGCCAGCAGCTATAGCGGGGGGCCCTACGAGCAGTACTTC. Translated, it gives CASSYSGGPYEQYF. The chain recombines TRBV11-3 with TRBJ2-7; 10 positions match TRBD2. The CDR3 consists of 14 residues. Germline CDR1 is SGHNT and CDR2 is YENEEA. J was trimmed by 2 bases and V by 4 bases; bases with no gene match: 2.